Presented here are 28 T cell receptor beta chains from one specimen sequenced in a study of cytomegalovirus exposure and HLA in healthy donors. The PCR had 60 Vbeta and 13 Jbeta primers. Libraries were prepared by immunoSEQ multiplex PCR; TCRdb keeps only in-frame clonotypes and omits some of them. The table has under 200,000 clones, 79% seen once. Sequencing used PBMCs. Source of these receptors: a woman between 35 and 50 years old in good health and CMV-seronegative.

The chain uses TRBV5-4 and TRBJ1-4, with 8 bases that match TRBD1. Germline CDR1 and CDR2: SGHNT and YYREEE (reference sequence). The CDR3 consists of 16 residues. Trimming at V came to 4 bases and at J to 0 bases, leaving 5 bases not matched to a gene. The CDR3: CASSRGQVATNEKLFF. In DNA form, the CDR3 reads TGTGCCAGCAGCAGGGGACAGGTGGCAACTAATGAAAAACTGTTTTTT.

J is TRBJ1-1 and V is TRBV9; D is undetermined. The V gene lost 3 bases and the J gene lost 4 bases, with 16 bases spanning the gap. Germline V gene sequence: CDR1 SGDLS, CDR2 YYNGEE. The CDR3 loop spans 15 amino acids. The chain's CDR3 is CASSARGSIGTEAFF. The CDR3 DNA sequence: TGTGCCAGCAGCGCGAGAGGGTCGATAGGCACTGAAGCTTTCTTT.

CDR3 in amino acids: CASTMGGAYNEQFF. The DNA of the CDR3 is TGTGCCAGCACCATGGGAGGGGCCTACAATGAGCAGTTCTTC. V is TRBV6-1 and J is TRBJ2-1, with 7 nucleotides matching TRBD2. The V gene's germline CDR1 is MNHNS and CDR2 SASEGT. CDR3 length: 14 residues. The V segment lost 7 bases and the J segment 2 bases; nucleotides outside the gene matches: 5.

This clone was picked up one time. The chain uses TRBV6-1 and TRBJ1-1; D is uncertain. CDR3 size: 14 residues. V was trimmed by 8 bases and J by 4 bases, leaving 17 bases between them. Germline V gene sequence: CDR1 MNHNS, CDR2 SASEGT. CDR3 in amino acids: CASETPLEGTEAFF. For the CDR3, the DNA is TGTGCCAGCGAGACTCCCCTAGAAGGCACTGAAGCTTTCTTT.

V usage is TRBV27 and J usage is TRBJ1-2, with TRBD1 matching over 8 bases. The CDR3 runs 13 residues. J was trimmed by 7 bases and V by 3 bases; bases with no gene match: 4. CDR1 and CDR2 (germline): MNHEY, SMNVEV (reference sequence). In DNA form, the CDR3 reads TGTGCCAGCAGTTTCCAGGACAGGGCTGGCTACACCTTC. This sequence encodes CASSFQDRAGYTF.

As DNA, the CDR3 is TGTGCCAGCAGCCCATTATGGCGGGGGGGCCCCGAGACCCAGTACTTC. It is translated as CASSPLWRGGPETQYF. This chain uses TRBV5-6 with TRBJ2-5, with 9 positions matching TRBD2. Germline V CDR1 and CDR2: SGHDT, YYEEEE. Losses at the gene ends were 4 bases for V and 5 bases for J; bases not matched to a gene: 12. CDR3 length: 16 amino acids.

This sequence joins TRBV7-5 and TRBJ1-5; TRBD1, the D gene given by the table, was not confirmed from the DNA. TRBV7-5 is a recognized pseudogene. The CDR3 has 14 residues. In DNA form, the CDR3 reads TGTGCCAGAAGCGGTACAGGGGGCAATCAGCCCCAGCATTTT. This encodes CARSGTGGNQPQHF.

The chain employs TRBV7-2 and TRBJ2-1, with D tentatively TRBD2 (6 bases). The CDR3 has 13 amino acids. V was pared by 7 bases and J by 6 bases, with 13 bases between. Germline values: CDR1 SGHTA, CDR2 FQGNSA. CDR3 region: CASTREGGNEQFF. The CDR3, as DNA: TGTGCCAGCACCCGAGAGGGAGGCAATGAGCAGTTCTTC. Using reference TRBV7-2 and TRBJ2-1 for the parts outside the CDR3, the full variable domain is GAGVSQSPSNKVTEKGKDVELRCDPISGHTALYWYRQSLGQGLEFLIYFQGNSAPDKSGLPSDRFSAERTGGSVSTLTIQRTQQEDSAVYLCASTREGGNEQFFGPGTRLTVL.

The table lists this clone with a few counts. The chain employs TRBV10-3 and TRBJ2-3; D perhaps matches TRBD1 (6 bases). This CDR3 is 12 amino acids long. The ends were cut back, 8 bases at V and 2 bases at J, with 8 bases in the middle. From germline, CDR1 is ENHRY and CDR2 SYGVKD. In DNA form, the CDR3 reads TGTGCCATCCAGGGGATCACAGATACGCAGTATTTT. Translated, it gives CAIQGITDTQYF.

The V and J genes are TRBV4-3 and TRBJ2-1; 13 bases are shared with TRBD2. Germline V gene data show CDR1 as LGHNA and CDR2 as YSLEER. This CDR3 spans 16 amino acids. The junction had 3 bases not matched to a gene; V was cut back by 4 bases and J by 3 bases. The CDR3 DNA reads TGCGCCAGCAGCCTCGGGACTAGCGGGATCTACAATGAGCAGTTCTTC. Translating gives CASSLGTSGIYNEQFF.

The chain recombines TRBV5-1 with TRBJ2-1; 8 bases align to TRBD1. Trimming at V came to 2 bases and at J to 6 bases, leaving 7 bases not matched to a gene. This CDR3 has 15 residues. Germline CDR1 is SGHRS and CDR2 is YFSETQ. In DNA, the CDR3 is TGCGCCAGCAGCTTTGGGCAGGGGGCGACCAATGAGCAGTTCTTC. It specifies CASSFGQGATNEQFF.

This chain joins TRBV30 and TRBJ1-2; TRBD1 might be the D (5 bases). There are 13 residues in the CDR3. V was pared by 0 bases and J by 6 bases, with 11 bases between. In germline, CDR1 is GTSNPN, CDR2 SVGIG (reference sequence). CDR3 coding DNA: TGTGCCTGGAGTGTAGAGGCAGGGAATGGCTACACCTTC. Translating it yields CAWSVEAGNGYTF. The complete variable domain, with remaining parts taken from reference TRBV30 and TRBJ1-2, reads SQTIHQWPATLVQPVGSPLSLECTVEGTSNPNLYWYRQAAGRGLQLLFYSVGIGQISSEVPQNLSASRPQDRQFILSSKKLLLSDSGFYLCAWSVEAGNGYTFGSGTRLTVV.

The chain links TRBV19 to TRBJ2-3; TRBD1 matches at 9 bases. The germline V gene encodes CDR1 LNHDA and CDR2 SQIVND (reference sequence). V shed 8 bases and J 2 bases; nucleotides not matched to a gene: 8. The CDR3 covers 15 residues. This chain's CDR3 is CASRKGQGNTDTQYF. For the CDR3, the DNA is TGTGCCAGTCGAAAGGGACAGGGTAACACAGATACGCAGTATTTT.

The chain couples TRBV10-3 to TRBJ2-6; D unclear. Trimming took off 7 bases at V and 0 bases at J, with 4 bases between the two ends. In germline, CDR1 is ENHRY, CDR2 SYGVKD. CDR3 length: 13 residues. This chain's CDR3 is CAIKSSGANVLTF. The DNA of the CDR3 is TGTGCCATCAAGAGCTCTGGGGCCAACGTCCTGACTTTC.

This chain links TRBV10-3 with TRBJ1-5; TRBD1 aligns across 10 bases. The germline gives CDR1 ENHRY, CDR2 SYGVKD. The trim removed 10 bases at V and 8 bases at J, leaving 2 bases unmatched. This CDR3 spans 11 amino acids. The CDR3 protein is CATGQGEPQHF. Here the CDR3 DNA reads TGTGCCACCGGACAGGGGGAGCCCCAGCATTTT.

The chain couples TRBV6-1 to TRBJ2-7, with 7 bases that match TRBD2. CDR1 and CDR2 (germline): MNHNS, SASEGT. V gave up 10 bases and J gave up 6 bases; unmatched junction bases: 18. The CDR3 has 15 residues. CDR3 in DNA: TGTGCCACCTCCTCCCGGGACTACACTTGGCGCGAGCAGTACTTC. It translates to CATSSRDYTWREQYF.

This clone was recorded a few times. The chain employs TRBV6-4 and TRBJ2-1; 10 nucleotides align to TRBD2. This CDR3 is 14 amino acids long. Germline V CDR1 and CDR2: MRHNA, SNTAGT. Unmatched junction bases numbered 9, after V lost 7 bases and J lost 9 bases. The CDR3 sequence is CASKAGLASGEQFF. Written as DNA, the CDR3 is TGTGCCAGCAAGGCGGGACTAGCGTCTGGTGAGCAGTTCTTC.

The V gene is TRBV29-1, the J gene TRBJ2-7; 9 nucleotides align to TRBD1. Per the germline V gene, CDR1 is SQVTM and CDR2 is ANQGSEA. V trimming: 4 bases; J trimming: 10 bases; junction bases outside the gene matches: 5. CDR3 length: 11 amino acids. Written as DNA, the CDR3 is TGCAGCGTTGGCGGGACAGGGTATCAGTACTTC. Encoded protein: CSVGGTGYQYF.

The chain links TRBV7-2 to TRBJ1-3; D is ambiguous. With 1 base removed from V and 0 bases from J, the gap between germline ends came to 16 bases. Germline lookup yields CDR1 SGHTA and CDR2 FQGNSA. This CDR3 has 18 residues. CDR3 residues: CASSLDVTRLPSGNTIYF. The CDR3 coding sequence is TGTGCCAGCAGCTTAGATGTCACGCGCCTCCCCTCTGGAAACACCATATATTTT.

This chain uses TRBV7-8 with TRBJ1-2; maybe TRBD1 (5 bases). V was shortened by 2 bases and J by 0 bases, with 16 bases between the two germline ends. Germline V CDR1 and CDR2: SGHVS, FQNEAQ. The CDR3 has 17 amino acids. CDR3 protein: CASSLPRGGRANYGYTF. The CDR3 DNA reads TGTGCCAGCAGCTTACCACGGGGGGGTAGAGCTAACTATGGCTACACCTTC.

The rearrangement links TRBV10-1 to TRBJ1-1, with D tentatively TRBD1 (5 bases). CDR1 and CDR2 from the germline V gene are WNHNN and SYGVQD (reference sequence). This CDR3 has 16 residues. V lost 4 bases and J lost 4, with 19 bases in between. The CDR3 bases are TGCGCCAGCAGTGGACCGTTCTCAGGGAGGGCCACTGAAGCTTTCTTT. Translating gives CASSGPFSGRATEAFF.

V and J are TRBV11-2 and TRBJ2-1, with 8 bases identical to TRBD2. In germline, CDR1 is SGHAT, CDR2 FQNNGV. V was clipped by 3 bases and J by 5 bases; unmatched bases: 3. This CDR3 spans 14 amino acids. DNA for the CDR3: TGTGCCAGCAGCTTGGGACTAGGGAACAATGAGCAGTTCTTC. Translating it yields CASSLGLGNNEQFF.

The chain recombines TRBV4-3 with TRBJ1-2; 9 bases fit TRBD1. Germline trimming cut 2 bases from V and 7 bases from J; bases unmatched to any gene: 5. Germline values: CDR1 LGHNA, CDR2 YSLEER. This CDR3 region has 14 residues. In DNA, the CDR3 is TGCGCCAGCAGCCAAACCGACAGGGGGGGTGGCTACACCTTC. It codes for CASSQTDRGGGYTF.

The chain couples TRBV7-2 to TRBJ2-7; maybe TRBD1 (6 bases). The CDR3 covers 14 residues. The germline V gene has CDR1 SGHTA and CDR2 FQGNSA. The V gene lost 2 bases and the J gene lost 0 bases, with 8 bases spanning the gap. The CDR3 here is CASSLQGTSYEQYF. CDR3 bases: TGTGCCAGCAGCTTACAGGGGACCTCCTACGAGCAGTACTTC.

The J gene is TRBJ1-2, the V gene TRBV7-2; 8 bases align to TRBD1. Unmatched junction bases numbered 10, after V lost 5 bases and J lost 8 bases. The CDR3 covers 14 residues. Per the germline V gene, CDR1 is SGHTA and CDR2 is FQGNSA. The CDR3, as DNA: TGTGCCAGCAGCCCCGGGTCAAACAGGGGGGGCTACACCTTC. This codes for CASSPGSNRGGYTF.

This sequence joins TRBV7-3 and TRBJ2-6; D call uncertain. Germline lookup yields CDR1 SGHTA and CDR2 FQGTGA. The CDR3 sequence is 14 residues long. The germline V and J ends were trimmed by 2 bases and 4 bases, with 6 bases remaining between them. The DNA for the CDR3 is TGTGCCAGCAGCTTATTAACAGGGGCCAACGTCCTGACTTTC. It specifies CASSLLTGANVLTF.

The sample holds one count of this clone. V is TRBV7-9 and J is TRBJ1-5; a weak D match, TRBD1 (6 bases). Trimming shortened V by 11 bases and J by 0 bases, and 17 bases separated the two germline ends. This CDR3 is 15 amino acids long. Germline CDR1 and CDR2: SEHNR and FQNEAQ (reference sequence). The CDR3 region is CAVESQGYSNQPQHF. Here the CDR3 DNA reads TGTGCCGTAGAATCACAGGGATATAGCAATCAGCCCCAGCATTTT.

The chain uses TRBV7-9 and TRBJ1-6; D is perhaps TRBD1 (5 bases). The V gene's germline CDR1 is SEHNR and CDR2 FQNEAQ (reference sequence). The CDR3 has 12 residues. Trimming pared 5 bases from V and 8 bases from J, leaving 7 bases between. Here the CDR3 DNA reads TGTGCCAGCAGCCCACAGGATTCACCCCTCCACTTT. It specifies CASSPQDSPLHF.